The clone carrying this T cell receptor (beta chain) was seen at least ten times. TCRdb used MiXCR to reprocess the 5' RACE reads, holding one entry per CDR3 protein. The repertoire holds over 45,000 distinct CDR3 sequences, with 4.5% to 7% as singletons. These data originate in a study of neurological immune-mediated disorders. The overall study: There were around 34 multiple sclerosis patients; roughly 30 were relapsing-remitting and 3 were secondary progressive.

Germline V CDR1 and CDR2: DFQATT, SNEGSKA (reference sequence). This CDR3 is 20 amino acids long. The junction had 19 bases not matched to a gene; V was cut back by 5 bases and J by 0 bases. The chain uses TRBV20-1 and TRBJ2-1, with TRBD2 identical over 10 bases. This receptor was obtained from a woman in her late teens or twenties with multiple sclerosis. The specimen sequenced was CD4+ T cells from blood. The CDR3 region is CSARGGASGGLRTSYNEQFF. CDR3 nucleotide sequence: TGCAGTGCTCGGGGAGGGGCTAGCGGGGGCCTCAGAACCTCCTACAATGAGCAGTTCTTC.